A selection of T cell receptor beta chains follows, all from one sample in a study of T cells in Graves' hyperthyroidism and ophthalmopathy. TCRdb re-called the multiplex PCR reads through MiXCR, storing one row per CDR3 protein. The sample lists a few hundred thousand distinct CDR3 sequences, about 45% occurring once. The sequenced material came from peripheral blood or thyroid tissue (not recorded which). All receptors derive from an adult woman with Graves' disease, either hyperthyroidism or ophthalmopathy (not recorded which). CDR3s include the opening cysteine and the closing phenylalanine or tryptophan. Each record gives: D gene, clone size, V gene, J gene, CDR3 protein, CDR3 DNA. A D gene is named only where the DNA matches it firmly. Not all rows give a size; the values are once, few, many and, for expanded clones, a class.

NA	many	TRBV10-2	TRBJ1-5	CASSVRNQPQHF	TGCGCCAGCAGTGTTCGAAATCAGCCCCAGCATTTT
TRBD1	NA	TRBV12-3/TRBV12-4	TRBJ2-7	CASSFWRPPGQGYEQYF	TGTGCCAGCAGTTTCTGGAGACCACCGGGACAGGGCTACGAGCAGTACTTC
NA	NA	TRBV6-5	TRBJ1-5	CASRRDQNQPQHF	TGTGCCAGCAGACGTGATCAAAATCAGCCCCAGCATTTT
NA	NA	TRBV28	TRBJ2-5	CASTSGTGKVGETQYF	TGTGCCAGCACCTCTGGGACGGGGAAGGTAGGAGAGACCCAGTACTTC
TRBD1	few	TRBV2	TRBJ1-1	CASNGQGARNTEAFF	TGTGCCAGCAATGGACAGGGGGCCCGGAACACTGAAGCTTTCTTT
NA	NA	TRBV20-1	TRBJ1-2	CSAPQADGVGYTF	TGCAGTGCACCGCAGGCGGATGGGGTTGGCTACACCTTC
NA	NA	TRBV9	TRBJ1-2	CASSAGTGRYGYTF	TGTGCCAGCAGCGCAGGTACGGGTAGGTATGGCTACACCTTC
TRBD1	NA	TRBV9	TRBJ1-6	CASRIGTANSPLHF	TGTGCCAGCAGGATAGGGACAGCCAATTCACCCCTCCACTTT
TRBD1	many	TRBV7-2	TRBJ2-7	CASSSRDRYEQYF	TGTGCCAGCAGCTCTCGGGACAGATACGAGCAGTACTTC
NA	many	TRBV7-2	TRBJ2-7	CASSLRGVDTAHEQYF	TGTGCCAGCAGCTTACGGGGCGTGGACACCGCTCACGAGCAGTACTTC
NA	NA	TRBV27	TRBJ2-5	CASSLIHRSRETQYF	TGTGCCAGCAGTTTAATACATCGCTCCCGAGAGACCCAGTACTTC
NA	few	TRBV20-1	TRBJ1-6	CSAVDIGSPLHF	TGCAGTGCCGTGGACATCGGGTCACCCCTCCACTTT
NA	NA	TRBV29-1	TRBJ2-7	CSVEKSYEQYF	TGCAGCGTTGAAAAGTCCTACGAGCAGTACTTC
TRBD1	NA	TRBV7-8	TRBJ1-1	CASTRDRGLAAFF	TGTGCCAGCACCCGGGACAGGGGCCTTGCGGCTTTCTTT
TRBD2	NA	TRBV2	TRBJ2-5	CASSEGVAGPQETQYF	TGTGCCAGCAGTGAGGGGGTAGCGGGGCCTCAAGAGACCCAGTACTTC
NA	NA	TRBV10-3	TRBJ1-1	CAISAQGRGGQTEAFF	TGTGCCATCAGTGCGCAGGGGAGAGGGGGGCAGACTGAAGCTTTCTTT
NA	NA	TRBV6-6	TRBJ1-2	CASSEAPYRYTF	TGTGCCAGCAGTGAAGCGCCGTATCGCTACACCTTC
TRBD1	NA	TRBV20-1	TRBJ2-7	CSASSFGQGEQYF	TGCAGTGCTAGCTCATTTGGACAGGGCGAGCAGTACTTC
NA	NA	TRBV7-9	TRBJ2-7	CASSLAPESAGLYEQYF	TGTGCCAGCAGCTTAGCCCCTGAATCGGCAGGGTTGTACGAGCAGTACTTC
NA	NA	TRBV5-1	TRBJ1-5	CASSATVRNQPQHF	TGCGCCAGCAGCGCGACAGTTCGCAATCAGCCCCAGCATTTT
TRBD2	NA	TRBV5-1	TRBJ2-7	CASRPSGAPYEQYF	TGCGCCAGCAGACCTAGCGGGGCCCCCTACGAGCAGTACTTC
NA	NA	TRBV7-9	TRBJ1-2	CASSFLAHGYTF	TGTGCCAGCAGCTTTCTGGCCCATGGCTACACCTTC
NA	NA	TRBV2	TRBJ1-6	CASSDASGREYNSPLHF	TGTGCCAGCAGTGACGCCTCGGGACGGGAATATAATTCACCCCTCCACTTT
TRBD1	few	TRBV29-1	TRBJ1-1	CSVEGDRSWAEAFF	TGCAGCGTTGAAGGGGACAGGTCGTGGGCTGAAGCTTTCTTT
NA	NA	TRBV19	TRBJ2-5	CATATRGRQETQYF	TGCGCCACCGCGACCCGTGGTCGGCAAGAGACCCAGTACTTC
TRBD2	NA	TRBV7-3	TRBJ2-2	CASSLLAGGPAGELFF	TGTGCCAGCAGCTTACTAGCGGGAGGGCCGGCCGGGGAGCTGTTTTTT
NA	NA	TRBV7-9	TRBJ2-7	CASSSDNRDEQYF	TGTGCCAGCAGCTCTGACAACAGGGACGAGCAGTACTTC
NA	NA	TRBV7-2	TRBJ1-2	CASSFRIGYTF	TGTGCCAGCAGCTTCAGGATTGGCTACACCTTC
TRBD2	NA	TRBV12-3/TRBV12-4	TRBJ2-5	CASSPPKTSGRRVETQYF	TGTGCCAGCAGCCCACCCAAGACTAGCGGGAGACGGGTAGAGACCCAGTACTTC
NA	few	TRBV20-1	TRBJ2-5	CSAILWETQYF	TGCAGTGCTATACTTTGGGAGACCCAGTACTTC
NA	once	TRBV7-9	TRBJ2-6	CASSTHRAGANVLTF	TGTGCCAGCAGCACACACAGGGCTGGGGCCAACGTCCTGACTTTC
TRBD1	few	TRBV7-9	TRBJ1-2	CASSLPDRERWGYTF	TGTGCCAGCAGCTTACCCGACAGGGAAAGATGGGGCTACACCTTC
NA	many	TRBV20-1	TRBJ2-5	CSASAGQIQETQYF	TGCAGTGCTAGCGCGGGACAGATTCAAGAGACCCAGTACTTC
NA	NA	TRBV20-1	TRBJ1-2	CSADSGRNSGDNGYTF	TGCAGTGCCGATAGCGGGAGGAACTCCGGGGACAATGGCTACACCTTC
NA	many	TRBV3-1	TRBJ1-1	CASSHSEGEAFF	TGTGCCAGCAGCCACTCGGAGGGGGAAGCTTTCTTT